This T cell receptor beta chain was identified during a study of identifying expanded T cells in peripheral blood. Libraries were prepared by immunoSEQ multiplex PCR; TCRdb keeps only in-frame clonotypes and omits some of them. The sample has over 45,000 clones; approximately 82% are singletons. Germline values: CDR1 LNHDA, CDR2 SQIVND (reference sequence). This CDR3 is 15 amino acids long. Trimming took off 3 bases at V and 1 base at J, with 11 bases between the two ends. Collection occurred without any documented infections or immune events in donors. For this clone: The antigen is undetermined.

Study findings and constraints: Variance in clone template counts between approximately two-week samples significantly increased with total template count across all healthy donors.

What was sequenced was blood. The TCR comes from a person aged 18-70 years in good health. The rearrangement joins TRBV19 to TRBJ2-3; a weak D match, TRBD2 (7 bases). In nucleotides, the CDR3 is TGTGCCAGTAGTATTGGGGGGGCTGGCACAGATACGCAGTATTTT. Translation: CASSIGGAGTDTQYF.